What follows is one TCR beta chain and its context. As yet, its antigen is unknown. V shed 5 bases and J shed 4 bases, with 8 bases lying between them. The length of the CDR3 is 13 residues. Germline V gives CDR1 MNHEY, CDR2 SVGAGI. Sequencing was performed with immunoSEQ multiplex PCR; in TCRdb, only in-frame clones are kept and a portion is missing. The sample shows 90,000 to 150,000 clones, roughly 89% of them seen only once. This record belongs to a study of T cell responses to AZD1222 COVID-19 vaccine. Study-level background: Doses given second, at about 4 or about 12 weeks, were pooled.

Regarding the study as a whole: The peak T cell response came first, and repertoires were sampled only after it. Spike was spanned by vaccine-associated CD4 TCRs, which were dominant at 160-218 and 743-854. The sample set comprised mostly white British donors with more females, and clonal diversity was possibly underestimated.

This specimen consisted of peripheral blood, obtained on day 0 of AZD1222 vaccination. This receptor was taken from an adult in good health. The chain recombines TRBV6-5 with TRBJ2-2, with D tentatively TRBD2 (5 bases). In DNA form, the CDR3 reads TGTGCCAGCAGTCCGCTAGCCACCGGGGAGCTGTTTTTT. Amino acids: CASSPLATGELFF.